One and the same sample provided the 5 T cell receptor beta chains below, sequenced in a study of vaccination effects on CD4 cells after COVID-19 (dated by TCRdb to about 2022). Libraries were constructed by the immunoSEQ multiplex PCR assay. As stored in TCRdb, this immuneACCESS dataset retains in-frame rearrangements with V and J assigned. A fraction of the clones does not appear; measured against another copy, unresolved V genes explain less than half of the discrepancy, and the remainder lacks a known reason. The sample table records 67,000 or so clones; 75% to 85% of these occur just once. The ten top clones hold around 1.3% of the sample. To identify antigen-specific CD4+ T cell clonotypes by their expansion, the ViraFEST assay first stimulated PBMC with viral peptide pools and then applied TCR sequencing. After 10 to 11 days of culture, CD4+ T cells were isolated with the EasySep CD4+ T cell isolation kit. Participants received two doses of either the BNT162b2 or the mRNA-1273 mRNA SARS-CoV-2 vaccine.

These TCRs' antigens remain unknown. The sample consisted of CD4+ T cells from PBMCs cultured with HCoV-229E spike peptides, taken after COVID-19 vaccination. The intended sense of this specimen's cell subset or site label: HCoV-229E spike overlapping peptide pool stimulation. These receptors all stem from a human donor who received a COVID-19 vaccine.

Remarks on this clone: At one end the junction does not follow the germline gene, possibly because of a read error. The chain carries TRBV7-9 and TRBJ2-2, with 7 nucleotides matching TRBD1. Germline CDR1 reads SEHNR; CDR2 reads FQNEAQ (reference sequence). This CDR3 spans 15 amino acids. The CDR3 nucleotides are TGTGCCAGCACCTTAAGGGACAGTAGCACCGGGGAGCTGTTTTTT. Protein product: CASTLRDSSTGELFF. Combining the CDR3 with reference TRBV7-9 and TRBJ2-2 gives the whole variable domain DTGVSQNPRHKITKRGQNVTFRCDPISEHNRLYWYRQTLGQGPEFLTYFQNEAQLEKSRLLSDRFSAERPKGSFSTLEIQRTEQGDSAMYLCASTLRDSSTGELFFGEGSRLTVL.

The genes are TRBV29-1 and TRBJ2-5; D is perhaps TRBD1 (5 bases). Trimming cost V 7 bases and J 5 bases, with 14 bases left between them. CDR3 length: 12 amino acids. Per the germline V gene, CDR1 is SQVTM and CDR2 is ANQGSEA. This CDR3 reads CSAVRVTETQYF. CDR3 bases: TGCAGCGCAGTCAGGGTAACGGAGACCCAGTACTTC.

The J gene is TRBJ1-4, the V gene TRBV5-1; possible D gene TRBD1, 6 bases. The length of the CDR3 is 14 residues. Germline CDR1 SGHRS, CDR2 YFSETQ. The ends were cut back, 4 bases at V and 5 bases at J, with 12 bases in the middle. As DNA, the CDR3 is TGCGCCAGCAGCGCCGGGGGCGGGAATGAAAAACTGTTTTTT. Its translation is CASSAGGGNEKLFF.

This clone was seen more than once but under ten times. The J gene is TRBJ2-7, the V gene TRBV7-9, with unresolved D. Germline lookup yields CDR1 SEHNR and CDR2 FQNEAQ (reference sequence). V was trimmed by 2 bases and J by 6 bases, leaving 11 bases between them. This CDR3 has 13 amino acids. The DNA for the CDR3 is TGTGCCAGCAGCTTAAAAGGTGGTGCCGAGCAGTACGTC. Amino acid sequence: CASSLKGGAEQYV.

The chain's CDR3 is CASSQGRRTEAFF. In DNA, the CDR3 is TGTGCCAGCAGCCAAGGCAGGAGGACTGAAGCTTTCTTT. This chain connects TRBV3-1 (or the pseudogene TRBV3-2) to TRBJ1-1; D is ambiguous. Germline assignment: CDR1 LGHDT and CDR2 YNNKEL (reference sequence). Trimming took off 1 base at V and 5 bases at J, with 8 bases between the two ends. This CDR3 comprises 13 residues.